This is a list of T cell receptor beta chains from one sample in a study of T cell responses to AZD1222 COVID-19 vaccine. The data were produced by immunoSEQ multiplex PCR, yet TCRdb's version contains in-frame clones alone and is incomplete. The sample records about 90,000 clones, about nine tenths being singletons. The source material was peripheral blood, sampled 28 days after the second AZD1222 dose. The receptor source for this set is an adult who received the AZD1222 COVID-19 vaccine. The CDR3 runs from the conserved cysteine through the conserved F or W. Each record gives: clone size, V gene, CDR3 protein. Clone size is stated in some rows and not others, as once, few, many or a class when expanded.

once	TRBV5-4	CASSRDQGDTQYF
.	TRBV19	CASSISISRGGAQHF
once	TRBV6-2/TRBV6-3	CASSYVETGSYTF
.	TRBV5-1	CASSRDSQNTEAFF
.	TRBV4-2	CASSQDSGLNNYGYTF
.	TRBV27	CASSLWGLDRSFTEAFF
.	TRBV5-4	CASSRGGGGELFF
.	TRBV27	CASSLRGTEAFF
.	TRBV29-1	CSVEGQYSNQPQHF
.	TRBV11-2	CASSGQGRYTEAFF
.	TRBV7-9	CASEGQDFYEQYF
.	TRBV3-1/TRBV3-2	CASSQDLGAGSTEAFF
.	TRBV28	CASSLFRVLGSPLHF
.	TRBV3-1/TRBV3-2	CAVGSSYNSPLHF
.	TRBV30	CAWSLGGGQPQHF
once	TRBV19	CASCDRNTEAFF
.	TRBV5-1	CASSLVQRGPGEQFF
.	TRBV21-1	CASSKIPRPRSIWLVFGYTF
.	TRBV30	CACGFGNRPYNEQFF
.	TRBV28	CASSLFRDSSYEQYF
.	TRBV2	CASLYGRVISGNTIYF
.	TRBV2	CASSPIQGQPGAFF
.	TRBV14	CASSQDSEGAYGYTF
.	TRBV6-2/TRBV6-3	CASSYPLRTGRSYEQYF
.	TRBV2	CASSGDRGLFDYGYTF
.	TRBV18	CASSPFDMTTEAFF